This TCR beta chain was obtained from a study of blood T cell repertoires in COVID-19. Study context: Sources were T cells, B-cell-depleted T cells, or PBMCs; the material itself was cDNA or gDNA.

V dropped 5 bases and J dropped 7 bases, with 11 bases sitting between them. The germline CDR1 and CDR2 sequences are MDHEN and SYDVKM. This CDR3 comprises 12 residues. This clone was seen a few times. Per the original methods: Reference gene primer amplification gave nucleated cell count estimates. Sequencing was performed with immunoSEQ multiplex PCR; in TCRdb, only in-frame clones are kept and a portion is missing. V and J calls and clone size are given by that table; D and trimming were obtained from the DNA. The sample shows approximately 46,000 clones, 84% of them seen only once. The receptor was isolated from a human donor in a cohort sampled during active COVID-19. This chain uses TRBV28 with TRBJ1-2; D might be TRBD1 (5 bases). The sequenced material came from peripheral blood. This CDR3 is CASSTRGVGYTF. The CDR3 nucleotides read TGTGCCAGCAGTACCCGGGGGGTTGGCTACACCTTC.